The present T cell receptor (beta chain) was sequenced within a study of cytomegalovirus exposure and HLA in healthy donors. Study conclusions and caveats: The study had only CMV serostatus as immune exposure information. Later analysis reportedly placed an Asian-associated ancestry cluster below the approximately 730-donor mean in N-insertions.

This PCR relied on a set of 60 Vbeta primers and 13 Jbeta primers. The assay was immunoSEQ multiplex PCR, and TCRdb's table has in-frame clones only and misses some. This sample has some 130,000 clones, with less than 85% found just once. After removal of 4 bases from V and 8 bases from J, the junction contained 5 bases not matched to a gene. From germline, CDR1 is SGHTA and CDR2 FQGTGA. The CDR3 contains 13 residues. This clone was seen just once. No antigen is known for it. The specimen was PBMCs. The origin of this receptor is a man aged 40-49 years in good health and CMV-seronegative. The chain carries TRBV7-3 and TRBJ1-2; TRBD1 matches at 9 bases. CDR3 in amino acids: CASSYGQGRGYTF. As DNA, the CDR3 is TGTGCCAGCAGCTACGGACAGGGGCGCGGCTACACCTTC.